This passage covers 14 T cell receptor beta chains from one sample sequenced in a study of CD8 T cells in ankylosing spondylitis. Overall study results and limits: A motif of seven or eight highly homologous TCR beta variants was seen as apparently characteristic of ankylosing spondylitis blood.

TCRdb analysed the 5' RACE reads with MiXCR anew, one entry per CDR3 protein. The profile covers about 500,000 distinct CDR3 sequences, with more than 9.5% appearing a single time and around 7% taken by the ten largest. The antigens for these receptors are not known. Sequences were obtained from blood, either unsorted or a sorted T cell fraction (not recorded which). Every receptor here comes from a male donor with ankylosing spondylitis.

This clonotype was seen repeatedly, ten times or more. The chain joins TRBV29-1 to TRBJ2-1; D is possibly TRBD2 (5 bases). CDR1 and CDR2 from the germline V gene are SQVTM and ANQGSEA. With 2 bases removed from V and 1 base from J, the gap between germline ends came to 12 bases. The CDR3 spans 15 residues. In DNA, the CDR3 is TGCAGCGTTGAAACCCCGCGGACTTCCTACAATGAGCAGTTCTTC. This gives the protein CSVETPRTSYNEQFF.

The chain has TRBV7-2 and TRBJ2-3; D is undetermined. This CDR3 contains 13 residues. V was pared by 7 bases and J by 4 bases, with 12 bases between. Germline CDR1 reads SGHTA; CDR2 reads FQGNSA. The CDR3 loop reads CASNSGAADTQYF. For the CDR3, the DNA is TGTGCCAGCAACAGTGGAGCCGCAGATACGCAGTATTTT.

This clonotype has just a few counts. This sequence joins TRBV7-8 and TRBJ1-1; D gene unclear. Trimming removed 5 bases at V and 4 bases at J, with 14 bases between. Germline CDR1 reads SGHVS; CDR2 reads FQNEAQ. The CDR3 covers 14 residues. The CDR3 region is CASSRGALGTEAFF. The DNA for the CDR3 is TGTGCCAGCAGCCGAGGTGCTCTGGGCACTGAAGCTTTCTTT.

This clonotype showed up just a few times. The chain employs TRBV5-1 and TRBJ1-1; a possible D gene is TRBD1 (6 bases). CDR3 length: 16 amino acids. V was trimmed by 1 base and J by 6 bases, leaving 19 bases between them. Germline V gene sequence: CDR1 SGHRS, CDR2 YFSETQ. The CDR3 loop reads CASSLMESDYRAEAFF. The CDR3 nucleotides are TGCGCCAGCAGCTTGATGGAGTCTGATTACAGGGCTGAAGCTTTCTTT.

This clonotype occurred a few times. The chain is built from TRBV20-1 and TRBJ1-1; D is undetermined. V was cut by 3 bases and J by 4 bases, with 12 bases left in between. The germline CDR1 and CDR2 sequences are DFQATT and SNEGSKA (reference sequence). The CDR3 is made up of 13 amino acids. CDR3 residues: CSASPLIGTEAFF. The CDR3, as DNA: TGCAGTGCTAGTCCCCTTATCGGCACTGAAGCTTTCTTT.

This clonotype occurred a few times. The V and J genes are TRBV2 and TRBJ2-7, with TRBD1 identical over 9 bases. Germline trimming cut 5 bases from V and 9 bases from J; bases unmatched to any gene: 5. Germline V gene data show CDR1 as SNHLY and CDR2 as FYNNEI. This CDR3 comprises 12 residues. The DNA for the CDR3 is TGTGCCAGCAGTTGGGACAGGGTCGGGCAGTACGTC. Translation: CASSWDRVGQYV.

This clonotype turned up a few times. DNA of the CDR3: TGTGCCAGCAGCGCAACAGGATACGAGCAGTACTTC. Translating gives CASSATGYEQYF. The chain is built from TRBV3-1 and TRBJ2-7, with D possibly being TRBD1 (5 bases). Germline V lookup: CDR1 LGHDT, CDR2 YNNKEL (reference sequence). With 5 bases removed from V and 4 bases from J, the gap between germline ends came to 9 bases. The CDR3 is 12 amino acids.

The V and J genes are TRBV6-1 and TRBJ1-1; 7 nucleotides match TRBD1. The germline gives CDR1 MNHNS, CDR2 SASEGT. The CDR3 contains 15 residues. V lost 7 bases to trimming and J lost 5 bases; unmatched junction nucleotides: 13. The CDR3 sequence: CASTKQGLGGTEAFF. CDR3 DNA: TGTGCCAGCACCAAACAGGGGCTAGGTGGGACTGAAGCTTTCTTT.

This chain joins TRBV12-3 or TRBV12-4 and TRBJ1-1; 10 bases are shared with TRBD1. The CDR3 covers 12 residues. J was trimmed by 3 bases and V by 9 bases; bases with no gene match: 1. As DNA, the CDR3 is TGTGCCAGTGGGACAGGGGACACTGAAGCTTTCTTT. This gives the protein CASGTGDTEAFF.

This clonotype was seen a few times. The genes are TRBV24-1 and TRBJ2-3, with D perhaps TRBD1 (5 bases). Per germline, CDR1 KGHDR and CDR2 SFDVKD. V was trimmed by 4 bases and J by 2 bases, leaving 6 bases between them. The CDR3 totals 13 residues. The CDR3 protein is CATSEGVTDTQYF. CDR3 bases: TGTGCCACCAGTGAAGGGGTCACAGATACGCAGTATTTT.

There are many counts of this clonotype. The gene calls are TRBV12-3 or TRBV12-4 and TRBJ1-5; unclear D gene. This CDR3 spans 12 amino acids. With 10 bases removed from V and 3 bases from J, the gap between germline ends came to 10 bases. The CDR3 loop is CAIGKTNQPQHF. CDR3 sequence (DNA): TGTGCCATTGGAAAGACCAATCAGCCCCAGCATTTT.

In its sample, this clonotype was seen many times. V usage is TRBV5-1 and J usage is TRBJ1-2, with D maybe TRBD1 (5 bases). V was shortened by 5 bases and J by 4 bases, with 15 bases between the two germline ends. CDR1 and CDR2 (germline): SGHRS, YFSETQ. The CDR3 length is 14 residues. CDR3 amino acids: CASSLLGTSYGYTF. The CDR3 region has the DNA TGCGCCAGCAGTTTGCTGGGGACGTCCTATGGCTACACCTTC.

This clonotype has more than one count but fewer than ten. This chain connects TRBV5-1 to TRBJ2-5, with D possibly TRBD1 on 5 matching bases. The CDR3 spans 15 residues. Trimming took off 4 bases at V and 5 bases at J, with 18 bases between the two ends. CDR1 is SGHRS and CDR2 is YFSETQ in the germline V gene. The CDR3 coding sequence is TGCGCCAGCAGCCCCGGTGGGGCCTCCCGGGAGACCCAGTACTTC. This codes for CASSPGGASRETQYF.

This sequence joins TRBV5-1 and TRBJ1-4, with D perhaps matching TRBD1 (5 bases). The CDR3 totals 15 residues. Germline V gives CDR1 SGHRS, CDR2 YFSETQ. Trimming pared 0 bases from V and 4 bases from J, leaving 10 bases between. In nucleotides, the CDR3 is TGCGCCAGCAGCTTGGGGGACCGAGTTAATGAAAAACTGTTTTTT. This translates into CASSLGDRVNEKLFF.